This TCR beta chain was sequenced in a study of cytomegalovirus exposure and HLA in healthy donors. Vbeta (60) and Jbeta (13) primers were used in the PCR. The repertoire was sequenced with immunoSEQ multiplex PCR; TCRdb's copy has only in-frame clones and lacks some. The data contain 90,000 to 130,000 clones, more than 65% of them singletons. This CDR3 spans 15 amino acids. Germline values: CDR1 SGHTA, CDR2 FQGTGA. Between the trimmed V and J ends, which lost 6 bases and 0 bases, there was a span of 12 bases. This clone has a handful of counts. The TCR sequence derives from a man aged 30 to 39 in good health and CMV-seropositive. The sequenced sample was PBMCs. The chain carries TRBV7-3 and TRBJ2-1; tentative D call: TRBD1 (5 bases). The CDR3 reads CASSHDSSSYNEQFF. The CDR3 DNA is TGTGCCAGCAGTCATGACAGCAGCTCCTACAATGAGCAGTTCTTC. The full variable domain, with the rest looked up from reference TRBV7-3 and TRBJ2-1, is GAGVSQTPSNKVTEKGKYVELRCDPISGHTALYWYRQSLGQGPEFLIYFQGTGAADDSGLPNDRFFAVRPEGSVSTLKIQRTERGDSAVYLCASSHDSSSYNEQFFGPGTRLTVL.